This is a list of T cell receptor beta chains from one sample in a study of T-cell memory formation after mild COVID-19. MiXCR was run by TCRdb on the 5' RACE reads, yielding one entry per CDR3 protein. The table records roughly 370,000 distinct CDR3 sequences, about 15% of them present only once. The sequencing sample was made of PBMCs or a T cell subset sorted from them (not recorded which). These receptors were obtained from a man aged 18 to 30 who had mild COVID-19 (a few samples of this study predate the infection). Cell type and time point are not known. CDR3s include the opening cysteine and the closing phenylalanine or tryptophan. A D gene is named only where the DNA matches it firmly. Part of the rows lack a size; the others show once, few, many or a class for expanded clones.

>few|TRBV7-9|TRBJ1-2|-
CASSPTLGEGYTF
TGTGCCAGCAGCCCTACGCTCGGGGAAGGCTACACCTTC
>many|TRBV7-9|TRBJ1-4|-
CASSRLGVGEKLFF
TGTGCCAGCAGCCGCCTAGGGGTTGGGGAAAAACTGTTTTTT
>once|TRBV4-2|TRBJ1-5|-
CASSRGQPQHF
TGTGCCAGCAGCCGGGGGCAGCCCCAGCATTTT
>few|TRBV5-1|TRBJ2-3|TRBD2
CASSSPSGGANTQYF
TGCGCCAGCAGCAGCCCTAGCGGGGGGGCGAATACGCAGTATTTT
>-|TRBV28|TRBJ2-3|TRBD2
CASSTPTSGGYTQYF
TGTGCCAGCAGTACTCCGACTAGCGGGGGATATACGCAGTATTTT
>-|TRBV7-7|TRBJ2-5|-
CASSVNTGGETQYF
TGTGCCAGCAGCGTAAATACTGGGGGCGAGACCCAGTACTTC
>-|TRBV5-4|TRBJ2-6|-
CASSLSRGAGANVLTF
TGTGCCAGCAGCTTGTCCAGGGGTGCTGGGGCCAACGTCCTGACTTTC
>few|TRBV25-1|TRBJ1-1|TRBD1
CASSEWGSGTGGKTEAFF
TGTGCCAGCAGTGAATGGGGCTCCGGGACAGGGGGCAAAACTGAAGCTTTCTTT
>-|TRBV20-1|TRBJ2-5|-
CSARDPGEKTQETQYF
TGCAGTGCTAGAGACCCCGGGGAAAAAACACAAGAGACCCAGTACTTC
>many|TRBV5-1|TRBJ1-1|-
CASSLTSSVGKGLAEAFF
TGCGCCAGCAGCCTAACTAGTTCAGTGGGCAAGGGGCTGGCAGAAGCTTTCTTT
>-|TRBV7-6|TRBJ1-6|-
CASSLAESPLHF
TGTGCCAGCAGCTTAGCTGAGTCACCCCTCCACTTT
>-|TRBV11-3|TRBJ2-2|TRBD2
CASSPSRGADGELFF
TGTGCCAGCAGCCCCTCGCGGGGGGCGGACGGGGAGCTGTTTTTT
>few|TRBV6-1|TRBJ2-1|-
CASRIDRYVDEQFF
TGTGCCAGCAGAATTGATCGGTACGTCGATGAGCAGTTCTTC
>many|TRBV4-1|TRBJ2-5|-
CASSRPGQETQYF
TGCGCCAGCAGCCGTCCAGGCCAAGAGACCCAGTACTTC
>-|TRBV7-2|TRBJ2-7|-
CASSLDRVGEQYF
TGTGCCAGCAGCTTAGACAGGGTGGGAGAGCAGTACTTC
>-|TRBV19|TRBJ2-3|-
CASRSLSLTDTQYF
TGTGCCAGTAGGAGCCTTTCTCTCACAGATACGCAGTATTTT
>-|TRBV20-1|TRBJ2-1|-
CSARGGAHYNEQFF
TGCAGTGCCAGAGGGGGGGCCCACTACAATGAGCAGTTCTTC
>-|TRBV4-2|TRBJ1-5|TRBD1
CASSREQGAEQPQHF
TGTGCCAGCAGCCGCGAACAGGGGGCCGAACAGCCCCAGCATTTT
>many|TRBV7-2|TRBJ2-2|-
CASSLVVGELFF
TGTGCCAGCAGCTTGGTGGTCGGGGAGCTGTTTTTT
>-|TRBV19|TRBJ2-7|TRBD1
CASSIDRGLVYEQYF
TGTGCCAGTAGCATCGACAGGGGGCTTGTCTACGAGCAGTACTTC
>few|TRBV7-7|TRBJ2-1|TRBD1
CASSLVQGWDNEQFF
TGTGCTAGCAGCTTAGTACAGGGGTGGGACAATGAGCAGTTCTTC
>-|TRBV6-1|TRBJ1-5|TRBD1
CASSGGTVNQPQHF
TGTGCCAGCAGTGGCGGGACAGTTAATCAGCCCCAGCATTTT
>few|TRBV5-1|TRBJ1-2|-
CASGSGQGDGYTF
TGCGCCAGCGGTTCGGGGCAGGGTGATGGCTACACCTTC
>-|TRBV20-1|TRBJ1-5|-
CSARDRRGNQPQHF
TGCAGTGCTAGAGACCGACGGGGCAATCAGCCCCAGCATTTT
>few|TRBV24-1|TRBJ2-3|TRBD2
CATSDPGGTNTDTQYF
TGTGCCACCAGTGACCCGGGGGGGACAAACACAGATACGCAGTATTTT
>-|TRBV11-2|TRBJ2-1|TRBD2
CASSAFLRLAGSSYNEQFF
TGTGCCAGCAGCGCCTTTCTCAGACTAGCTGGGAGCTCCTACAATGAGCAGTTCTTC
>many|TRBV6-6|TRBJ2-1|-
CASSSGSNEQFF
TGTGCCAGCAGTTCGGGGTCCAATGAGCAGTTCTTC
>medium-sized|TRBV2|TRBJ2-5|-
CASSESPGETQYF
TGTGCCAGCAGTGAGAGTCCGGGGGAGACCCAGTACTTC
>-|TRBV7-2|TRBJ2-1|-
CASSSPVRGPGNSYNEQFF
TGTGCCAGCAGCTCCCCGGTCCGGGGGCCTGGAAACTCCTACAATGAGCAGTTCTTC
>few|TRBV6-1|TRBJ1-5|TRBD1
CASSAHGQGNQPQHF
TGTGCCAGCAGCGCACACGGACAGGGCAATCAGCCCCAGCATTTT
>many|TRBV19|TRBJ1-2|-
CASRRYYGYTF
TGTGCCAGTAGGCGTTACTATGGCTACACCTTC
>few|TRBV7-2|TRBJ2-5|-
CASSSGQLETQYF
TGTGCCAGCAGCTCGGGACAACTGGAGACCCAGTACTTC
>-|TRBV3-1|TRBJ1-2|-
CASSQVSYYGYTF
TGTGCCAGCAGCCAAGTTTCGTACTATGGCTACACCTTC
>few|TRBV19|TRBJ1-2|-
CASTDRTYGYTF
TGTGCCAGTACGGACAGAACCTATGGCTACACCTTC
>-|TRBV5-1|TRBJ1-1|-
CASSSPGYTEAFF
TGCGCCAGCAGCTCCCCAGGGTACACTGAAGCTTTCTTT
>-|TRBV29-1|TRBJ2-5|TRBD1
CSVAAQGGETQYF
TGCAGCGTAGCAGCACAGGGGGGAGAGACCCAGTACTTC
>once|TRBV4-3|TRBJ2-1|TRBD1
CASSPAGGLEQFF
TGCGCCAGCAGCCCCGCAGGGGGCCTTGAGCAGTTCTTC
>-|TRBV28|TRBJ1-6|-
CASSLIVVKDRKGSPLHF
TGTGCCAGCAGTTTAATTGTCGTCAAAGATCGAAAGGGTTCACCCCTCCACTTT
>once|TRBV29-1|TRBJ2-7|-
CSVVRDSYEQYF
TGCAGCGTTGTCAGGGACTCCTACGAGCAGTACTTC
>many|TRBV5-1|TRBJ2-5|-
CASAEQGDQETQYF
TGCGCCAGCGCAGAACAGGGAGACCAAGAGACCCAGTACTTC
>many|TRBV18|TRBJ2-5|-
CASSPGTVYQETQYF
TGTGCCAGCTCACCAGGGACGGTGTACCAAGAGACCCAGTACTTC
>-|TRBV27|TRBJ1-5|-
CASSRFHRAGQPQHF
TGTGCCAGCAGCCGCTTCCACAGGGCAGGACAGCCCCAGCATTTT
>few|TRBV5-5|TRBJ2-3|TRBD2
CASSWGLAIDTQYF
TGTGCCAGCAGCTGGGGACTAGCGATAGATACGCAGTATTTT
>-|TRBV7-9|TRBJ2-3|-
CATEADTQYF
TGTGCCACTGAAGCAGATACGCAGTATTTT
>-|TRBV5-1|TRBJ2-2|TRBD1
CASSKGAHTGELFF
TGCGCCAGCAGCAAGGGGGCGCACACCGGGGAGCTGTTTTTT
>-|TRBV7-9|TRBJ1-2|-
CASSSPEFIVSYGYTF
TGTGCCAGCAGCTCCCCGGAGTTTATCGTGTCCTATGGCTACACCTTC
>few|TRBV3-2|TRBJ2-3|-
CASSPRASGYATQYF
TGTGCCAGCAGCCCGCGGGCTAGCGGGTATGCTACGCAGTATTTT